The 32 T cell receptor beta chains in this list originate from one sample, sequenced in a study of low-dose radiotherapy and immunotherapy resistance in tumors. Documented time point: after trial treatment. Treatment of the sample: LDRT plus nivolumab, ipilimumab, low-dose cyclophosphamide and aspirin (RACIN trial). Both TCRalpha and TCRbeta chains were reverse transcribed with V-gene-specific primers. PCR amplification of the TCRs was performed with Phusion for 20 PCR cycles, and it relied on a constant-region primer together with a V-primer adapter. TCRdb recomputed calls from the reads with MiXCR, one row per CDR3 protein. The sample consists of 95,000 to 100,000 distinct CDR3 sequences, less than 25% of them appearing once. This sample comprised PBMCs, obtained after low-dose radiotherapy plus immunotherapy. Receptor source: a male donor with prostate cancer.

This clonotype was seen ten or more times. This chain uses TRBV19 with TRBJ1-6, with a tentative D call TRBD1 (6 bases). The CDR3 is 17 residues long. V lost 1 base and J lost 7, with 17 bases in between. Germline-derived CDR1 and CDR2 are LNHDA and SQIVND (reference sequence). The CDR3 is CASSIATVGAMNSPLHF. The CDR3 nucleotides are TGTGCCAGTAGTATAGCCACGGTGGGGGCAATGAATTCACCCCTCCACTTT.

This clonotype was counted at least ten times. The chain combines TRBV7-9 with TRBJ1-4; tentative D call: TRBD1 (6 bases). The CDR3 contains 16 residues. Per germline, CDR1 SEHNR and CDR2 FQNEAQ (reference sequence). V lost 5 bases to trimming and J lost 3 bases, with 16 bases between them. The CDR3 is CASSPPRGTPNEKLFF. CDR3 nucleotides: TGTGCCAGCAGCCCCCCCCGCGGGACACCTAATGAAAAACTGTTTTTT.

There are many counts of this clonotype. The J gene is TRBJ2-7, the V gene TRBV7-9; D ambiguous. Germline V CDR1 and CDR2: SEHNR, FQNEAQ (reference sequence). The CDR3 loop spans 13 amino acids. V was cut by 5 bases and J by 7 bases, with 15 bases left in between. CDR3: CASSPSPTREQYF. The CDR3 DNA reads as TGTGCCAGCAGCCCGAGTCCGACGAGGGAGCAGTACTTC.

As to this clonotype: A far larger clone lies a single base away; this is likely a read error. This chain links TRBV23-1 with TRBJ2-1; 8 nucleotides match TRBD2. TRBV23-1 counts as an open reading frame of uncertain function. The CDR3 has 13 amino acids. Trimming at V came to 2 bases and at J to 10 bases, leaving 4 bases not matched to a gene. DNA for the CDR3: TGCGCCAGCAGTCAAGGACTAGCCTACGAGCAGTTCTTC. This gives the protein CASSQGLAYEQFF.

This clonotype is termed medium-sized (0.01 to 0.1%). The chain links TRBV11-2 to TRBJ2-3; 11 bases are a match to TRBD2. Germline V gives CDR1 SGHAT, CDR2 FQNNGV. The CDR3 has 16 amino acids. Trimming cost V 5 bases and J 6 bases; bases outside gene matches: 10. The CDR3: CASSRGTSGTFDTQYF. The CDR3 coding sequence is TGTGCCAGCAGCCGCGGGACTAGCGGTACCTTTGATACGCAGTATTTT.

This clonotype was found many times. V usage is TRBV20-1 and J usage is TRBJ1-2; the D gene is possibly TRBD1 (6 bases). CDR1 DFQATT and CDR2 SNEGSKA come from the germline V gene (reference sequence). CDR3 length: 16 amino acids. Trimming removed 0 bases from V and 1 base from J, with 15 bases in between. The CDR3 region has the DNA TGCAGTGCTAGAGATTTTGGGGGCGCGAGTAACTATGGCTACACCTTC. Residues: CSARDFGGASNYGYTF.

V and J are TRBV4-3 and TRBJ2-7, with TRBD1 matching 9 bases. Germline V gene sequence: CDR1 LGHNA, CDR2 YSLEER. The junction had 9 bases not matched to a gene; V was cut back by 0 bases and J by 3 bases. This CDR3 comprises 17 residues. The CDR3 nucleotides read TGCGCCAGCAGCCAAGACCTGAATACAGGGGGCGGCTACGAGCAGTACTTC. Its translation is CASSQDLNTGGGYEQYF.

This clonotype was counted many times. This chain links TRBV29-1 with TRBJ1-2; D is possibly TRBD1 (5 bases). Trimming left V 3 bases short and J 8 bases short, with 22 bases between. Germline CDR1 SQVTM, CDR2 ANQGSEA. The CDR3 sequence is 15 residues long. This chain's CDR3 is CSVDSLPGGDGGYTF. The CDR3 coding sequence is TGCAGCGTTGACAGCCTTCCGGGGGGGGATGGAGGCTACACCTTC.

The chain has TRBV6-1 and TRBJ2-1; the D gene could be TRBD1 or TRBD2 (5 bases each). The V end was cut by 1 base, the J end by 4 bases, with 11 bases between. In germline, CDR1 is MNHNS, CDR2 SASEGT. The CDR3 spans 15 residues. In DNA, the CDR3 is TGTGCCAGCAGTGAAGGGTTTGGGGGATACAATGAGCAGTTCTTC. Its translation is CASSEGFGGYNEQFF.

Ten or more counts support this clonotype. The chain has TRBV12-3 or TRBV12-4 and TRBJ1-3, with unresolved D. This CDR3 region has 12 residues. Trimming removed 3 bases from V and 8 bases from J, with 8 bases in between. The CDR3 bases are TGTGCCAGCAGTTTCGCGGGATACACCATATATTTT. Translated: CASSFAGYTIYF.

This clonotype was seen repeatedly, ten times or more. This chain joins TRBV11-2 and TRBJ2-7; TRBD2 is a possible D gene (6 bases). In germline, CDR1 is SGHAT, CDR2 FQNNGV. V was pared by 5 bases and J by 2 bases, with 10 bases between. The CDR3 consists of 13 residues. CDR3 bases: TGTGCCAGCAGCCGCGGGATGGCCTACGAGCAGTACTTC. Its protein is CASSRGMAYEQYF. Full variable domain (remainder filled in from reference TRBV11-2 and TRBJ2-7): EAGVAQSPRYKIIEKRQSVAFWCNPISGHATLYWYQQILGQGPKLLIQFQNNGVVDDSQLPKDRFSAERLKGVDSTLKIQPAKLEDSAVYLCASSRGMAYEQYFGPGTRLTVT.

CDR3 in amino acids: CASSSGSSGAITDTQYF. Here the CDR3 DNA reads TGTGCCAGCAGTTCCGGATCTAGCGGGGCTATCACAGATACGCAGTATTTT. This sequence joins TRBV12-3 or TRBV12-4 and TRBJ2-3; TRBD2 matches at 9 bases. The V segment lost 4 bases and the J segment 2 bases; nucleotides outside the gene matches: 10. The CDR3 covers 17 residues.

Points on this clonotype: With a far larger clone one base away, a read error is the likely cause. The chain joins TRBV6-4 to TRBJ2-4; D is unresolved. The germline V gene encodes CDR1 MRHNA and CDR2 SNTAGT. The V gene lost 0 bases and the J gene lost 13 bases, with 16 bases spanning the gap. The CDR3 loop spans 14 amino acids. The DNA of the CDR3 is TGTGCCAGCAGTGACTCTGAGCACCCCAATGAGCAGTACTTC. Residues: CASSDSEHPNEQYF.

The gene calls are TRBV12-3 or TRBV12-4 and TRBJ2-6, with 8 bases identical to TRBD1. This CDR3 comprises 20 residues. J was trimmed by 0 bases and V by 3 bases; bases with no gene match: 13. Here the CDR3 DNA reads TGTGCCAGCAGTTTCGTATATCCGGACAGGGTCGGCTCTGGGGCCAACGTCCTGACTTTC. Residues: CASSFVYPDRVGSGANVLTF.

This clonotype was counted ten times or more. The chain joins TRBV18 to TRBJ1-2; 8 positions agree with TRBD1. V was pared by 5 bases and J by 4 bases, with 3 bases of the junction left unmatched. The CDR3 is made up of 13 amino acids. Germline V lookup: CDR1 KGHSH, CDR2 LQKENI. CDR3: CASSYGQGYGYTF. DNA for the CDR3: TGTGCCAGCTCATATGGACAGGGCTATGGCTACACCTTC.

V is TRBV4-2 and J is TRBJ1-5, with TRBD1 matching over 7 bases. Germline CDR1 is LGHNA and CDR2 is YNFKEQ. The CDR3 runs to 16 residues. V gave up 4 bases and J gave up 0 bases; unmatched junction bases: 6. The CDR3 loop reads CASSRRDSNSNQPQHF. The CDR3 DNA is TGTGCCAGCAGCCGCCGGGACAGCAATAGCAATCAGCCCCAGCATTTT.

This clonotype has at least ten counts. The chain has TRBV7-2 and TRBJ2-1; possible D gene TRBD1, 6 bases. CDR1 and CDR2 (germline): SGHTA, FQGNSA. The CDR3 covers 13 residues. V was shortened by 11 bases and J by 4 bases, with 15 bases between the two germline ends. CDR3 DNA sequence: TGTGCCGGGTCCCGGGACATGTACAATGAGCAGTTCTTC. It specifies CAGSRDMYNEQFF.

This clonotype was seen many times. The CDR3 region has the DNA TGTGCCAGCAGCTTAAGTACTAGCGGGGTCTACAATGAGCAGTTCTTC. This codes for CASSLSTSGVYNEQFF. The V gene is TRBV7-2, the J gene TRBJ2-1; the match to TRBD2 covers 10 bases. Germline V gene data show CDR1 as SGHTA and CDR2 as FQGNSA. V shed 2 bases and J 3 bases; nucleotides not matched to a gene: 4. The CDR3 has 16 amino acids.

This clonotype was counted at least ten times. This chain connects TRBV6-2 or TRBV6-3 to TRBJ2-7; D is unclear. The germline V and J ends were trimmed by 5 bases and 0 bases, with 5 bases remaining between them. Germline CDR1 is MNHEY and CDR2 is SVGEGT. This CDR3 is 12 amino acids long. DNA for the CDR3: TGTGCCAGCAGTCCGCCCTCCTACGAGCAGTACTTC. Amino acids: CASSPPSYEQYF.

This clonotype was detected ten times or more. The chain employs TRBV10-3 and TRBJ2-1, with D possibly matching TRBD2 (5 bases). Germline V lookup: CDR1 ENHRY, CDR2 SYGVKD. The V gene lost 4 bases and the J gene lost 9 bases, with 7 bases spanning the gap. The CDR3 covers 11 residues. For the CDR3, the DNA is TGTGCCATCAGTGGTGAGGGTGAGCAGTTCTTC. Its translation: CAISGEGEQFF.

This clonotype was counted many times. V is TRBV9 and J is TRBJ2-7, with TRBD2 matching 13 bases. Germline V gives CDR1 SGDLS, CDR2 YYNGEE. Unmatched junction bases numbered 3, after V lost 0 bases and J lost 3 bases. The CDR3 is 16 residues long. The CDR3 is CASSVGGLAGLYEQYF. DNA for the CDR3: TGTGCCAGCAGCGTAGGGGGACTAGCGGGGCTCTACGAGCAGTACTTC.

This clonotype has ten or more counts. The chain carries TRBV27 and TRBJ2-3; 8 bases are a match to TRBD2. The CDR3 has 15 residues. Germline V gene lookup returns CDR1 MNHEY and CDR2 SMNVEV (reference sequence). J lost 6 bases, V lost 4 bases, and 9 bases had no gene match. CDR3 residues: CASSSGTSLADTQYF. The CDR3 DNA sequence: TGTGCCAGCAGTTCGGGGACTAGTCTGGCGGATACGCAGTATTTT.

This clonotype has at least ten counts. V is TRBV2 and J is TRBJ2-7; D is perhaps TRBD1 (5 bases). This CDR3 contains 13 residues. Germline V gives CDR1 SNHLY, CDR2 FYNNEI. V was shortened by 6 bases and J by 3 bases, with 12 bases between the two germline ends. This CDR3 is CASSTRVGYEQYF. CDR3 in DNA: TGTGCCAGCAGCACCAGGGTTGGCTACGAGCAGTACTTC.

On this clonotype itself: A far larger clone is off by one base, so a read error is likely. The chain carries TRBV7-8 and TRBJ2-1; possibly TRBD2 for D (5 bases). Germline lookup yields CDR1 SGHVS and CDR2 FQNEAQ. The CDR3 totals 12 residues. V lost 3 bases, J lost 10 bases, and 10 bases lay in between. CDR3 residues: CASSLEEYEQFF. The CDR3 coding sequence is TGTGCCAGCAGCTTGGAGGAGTACGAGCAGTTCTTC. The variable domain in full, completed from reference TRBV7-8 and TRBJ2-1, reads GAGVSQSPRYKVAKRGQDVALRCDPISGHVSLFWYQQALGQGPEFLTYFQNEAQLDKSGLPSDRFFAERPEGSVSTLKIQRTQQEDSAVYLCASSLEEYEQFFGPGTRLTVL.

There are many counts of this clonotype. The chain recombines TRBV2 with TRBJ1-2; D unresolved. Per germline, CDR1 SNHLY and CDR2 FYNNEI. Deletions cut 4 bases from V and 5 bases from J, with 8 bases between. The CDR3 is made up of 12 amino acids. The CDR3: CASSAQQYGYTF. The CDR3 nucleotides read TGTGCCAGCAGTGCGCAGCAGTATGGCTACACCTTC.

At least ten counts were recorded for this clonotype. The chain has TRBV7-9 and TRBJ2-6; D unresolved. V lost 6 bases and J lost 2, with 8 bases in between. This CDR3 is built from 14 residues. Germline-derived CDR1 and CDR2 are SEHNR and FQNEAQ (reference sequence). In DNA, the CDR3 is TGTGCCAGCAGAGGGTCGGCTGGGGCCAACGTCCTGACTTTC. Translation gives CASRGSAGANVLTF.

This chain's CDR3 is CASSLASGLNEQFF. CDR3 DNA: TGCGCCAGCAGCTTGGCTTCGGGGCTGAATGAGCAGTTCTTC. The genes are TRBV5-1 and TRBJ2-1, with D possibly being TRBD1 or TRBD2 (5 bases each). V lost 0 bases and J 7 bases, leaving 11 bases between the germline ends. This CDR3 has 14 amino acids. CDR1 is SGHRS, CDR2 YFSETQ, per germline.

The gene calls are TRBV30 and TRBJ2-3; 9 bases match TRBD2. Germline V CDR1 and CDR2: GTSNPN, SVGIG (reference sequence). The CDR3 consists of 14 residues. V trimming: 5 bases; J trimming: 3 bases; junction bases outside the gene matches: 6. For the CDR3, the DNA is TGTGCCTGGGCAGGCGGGGGGGGGACAGATACGCAGTATTTT. This encodes CAWAGGGGTDTQYF.

In its sample, this clonotype was seen many times. This sequence joins TRBV11-2 and TRBJ2-1; TRBD1 matches 9 bases. This CDR3 has 14 amino acids. V dropped 8 bases and J dropped 7; count of bases not matched to a gene: 9. CDR1 SGHAT and CDR2 FQNNGV come from the germline V gene. Written as DNA, the CDR3 is TGTGCCAGCCCACCTCGGGACAGGGTGAATGAGCAGTTCTTC. Protein product: CASPPRDRVNEQFF. The full variable domain, its missing parts supplied by reference TRBV11-2 and TRBJ2-1, is EAGVAQSPRYKIIEKRQSVAFWCNPISGHATLYWYQQILGQGPKLLIQFQNNGVVDDSQLPKDRFSAERLKGVDSTLKIQPAKLEDSAVYLCASPPRDRVNEQFFGPGTRLTVL.

This clonotype was seen at least ten times. The V and J genes are TRBV11-2 and TRBJ2-1, with D unresolved. The CDR3 has 16 amino acids. V shed 0 bases and J shed 6 bases, with 15 bases lying between them. Germline-derived CDR1 and CDR2 are SGHAT and FQNNGV. The CDR3 sequence is CASSLDRRISLNEQFF. The CDR3 region has the DNA TGTGCCAGCAGCTTAGATCGCAGGATATCGCTCAATGAGCAGTTCTTC.

This clonotype occurred many times. The CDR3 sequence is CASREGVNQPQHF. Here the CDR3 DNA reads TGTGCCAGTAGGGAGGGGGTCAATCAGCCCCAGCATTTT. The rearrangement links TRBV19 to TRBJ1-5, with a weak D call TRBD1 (6 bases). Trimming took off 6 bases at V and 3 bases at J, with 9 bases between the two ends. The germline gives CDR1 LNHDA, CDR2 SQIVND (reference sequence). The length of the CDR3 is 13 residues.

The chain couples TRBV19 to TRBJ1-2, with TRBD1 matching 10 bases. V shed 5 bases and J 5 bases; nucleotides not matched to a gene: 8. The CDR3 totals 15 residues. Per germline, CDR1 LNHDA and CDR2 SQIVND (reference sequence). DNA of the CDR3: TGTGCCAGTAGTCCGCCGGACAGGGGGAGGTATGGCTACACCTTC. Translating it yields CASSPPDRGRYGYTF.